This T cell receptor (beta chain) was identified in a study of blood T cell repertoires in COVID-19. On the study more broadly: Specimens from acute and convalescent COVID-19 originated in the United States, Italy and Spain. T cells, B-cell-depleted T cells, or PBMCs supplied cDNA or gDNA.

Under the authors' procedure: By means of reference gene primer amplification, nucleated cell counts were estimated. Libraries were prepared by immunoSEQ multiplex PCR; TCRdb keeps only in-frame clonotypes and omits some of them. V and J calls plus clone size are reproduced from that table; the DNA served to infer D and trimming. The repertoire holds 250,000 or so clones, with roughly 90% as singletons. Sequenced sample: peripheral blood. This sequence was found in a woman aged 25 to 45 with acute or convalescent COVID-19.

CDR3 loop: CASSYSGLSSYNEQFF. CDR3 nucleotide sequence: TGTGCCAGCAGTTACTCTGGCTTAAGCTCCTACAATGAGCAGTTCTTC. The V gene is TRBV6-6, the J gene TRBJ2-1; D unresolved. Germline assignment: CDR1 MNHNY and CDR2 SVGAGI (reference sequence). The CDR3 loop spans 16 amino acids. The ends were cut back, 0 bases at V and 0 bases at J, with 9 bases in the middle.